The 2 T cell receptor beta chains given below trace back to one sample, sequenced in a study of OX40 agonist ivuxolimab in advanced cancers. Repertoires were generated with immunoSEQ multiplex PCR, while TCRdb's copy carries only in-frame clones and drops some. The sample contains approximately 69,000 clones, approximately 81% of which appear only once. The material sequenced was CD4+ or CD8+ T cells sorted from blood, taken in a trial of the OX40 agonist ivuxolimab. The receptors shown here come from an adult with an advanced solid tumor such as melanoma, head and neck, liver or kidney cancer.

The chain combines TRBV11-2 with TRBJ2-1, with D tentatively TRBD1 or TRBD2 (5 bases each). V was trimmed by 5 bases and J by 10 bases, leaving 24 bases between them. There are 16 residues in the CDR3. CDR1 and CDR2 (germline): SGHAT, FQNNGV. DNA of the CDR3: TGTGCCAGCAGCCAGGGCCCCGGGACCCTATGGGGGGAGCAGTTCTTC. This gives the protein CASSQGPGTLWGEQFF.

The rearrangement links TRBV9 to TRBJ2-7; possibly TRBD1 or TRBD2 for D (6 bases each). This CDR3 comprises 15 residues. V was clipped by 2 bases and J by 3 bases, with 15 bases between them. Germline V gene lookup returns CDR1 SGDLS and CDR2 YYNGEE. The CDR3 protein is CASSVSGRGGYEQYF. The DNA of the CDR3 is TGTGCCAGCAGCGTTTCCGGGAGAGGGGGCTACGAGCAGTACTTC.